The 22 T cell receptor beta chains below all came from one sample that was sequenced in a study of blood T cells in healthy people across ages. Primed by a sample-barcoded 5' primer and a J-beta primer mix, a second PCR proceeded for roughly 7 to 11 cycles. TCRdb re-derived calls from the 5' RACE reads in MiXCR, one entry per CDR3 protein. The sample contains roughly 800,000 distinct CDR3 sequences, roughly 60% of which appear only once. The source material was blood. These receptors were collected from a young man in good health.

The rearrangement uses TRBV5-1 and TRBJ2-1; either TRBD1 or TRBD2 may supply D (6 bases each). The CDR3 is made up of 15 amino acids. V was clipped by 6 bases and J by 8 bases, with 21 bases between them. CDR1 and CDR2 from the germline V gene are SGHRS and YFSETQ. As DNA, the CDR3 is TGCGCCAGCACCCCGGAGGGGGGAGCTCTTGATGAGCAGTTCTTC. Encoded protein: CASTPEGGALDEQFF.

J is TRBJ2-1 and V is TRBV27; a weak D match, TRBD2 (6 bases). The CDR3 has 16 amino acids. Germline V gene lookup returns CDR1 MNHEY and CDR2 SMNVEV (reference sequence). The V and J ends lost 7 bases and 4 bases respectively, with 20 bases between them. In nucleotides, the CDR3 is TGTGCCAGCAAGGCAATCCGGGACTGGACTTACAATGAGCAGTTCTTC. This gives the protein CASKAIRDWTYNEQFF.

CDR3 sequence (DNA): TGTGCCATCAGCGCTGGACTCCAAGAGACCCAGTACTTC. Translated, it gives CAISAGLQETQYF. This chain joins TRBV10-3 and TRBJ2-5, with D possibly matching TRBD2 (5 bases). The germline CDR1 and CDR2 sequences are ENHRY and SYGVKD. The V end lost 6 bases, the J end lost 1 base, and 9 bases lay between the germline ends. The CDR3 consists of 13 residues.

The chain uses TRBV29-1 and TRBJ2-1; either TRBD1 or TRBD2 may supply D (5 bases each). The CDR3 has 14 amino acids. V was shortened by 4 bases and J by 6 bases, with 16 bases between the two germline ends. The germline gives CDR1 SQVTM, CDR2 ANQGSEA. CDR3 loop: CSVVVSGTFNEQFF. The CDR3 nucleotides read TGCAGCGTTGTGGTGTCGGGGACCTTCAATGAGCAGTTCTTC.

This clonotype came up a few times. The CDR3, as DNA: TGCAGTGCTATTTCTCCGAAAGACAGGCTCGGGGGCTACACCTTC. Translating it yields CSAISPKDRLGGYTF. The rearrangement links TRBV20-1 to TRBJ1-2; possibly TRBD1 for D (6 bases). CDR3 length: 15 residues. Looked up from germline, CDR1 is DFQATT and CDR2 is SNEGSKA (reference sequence). V lost 4 bases, J lost 8 bases, and 23 bases lay in between.

The chain is built from TRBV10-3 and TRBJ2-6, with 8 bases matching TRBD1. The J segment lost 4 bases and the V segment lost 8 bases, leaving 7 bases of the junction unmatched. This CDR3 spans 15 amino acids. Germline V CDR1 and CDR2: ENHRY, SYGVKD. As DNA, the CDR3 is TGTGCCATCCGCAAGACAGGGGACGGGGCCAACGTCCTGACTTTC. Its translation is CAIRKTGDGANVLTF.

This clonotype appeared once. The chain is built from TRBV4-2 and TRBJ2-2, with a possible D match to TRBD2 (5 bases). This CDR3 is built from 14 residues. Trimming shortened V by 5 bases and J by 1 base, and 8 bases separated the two germline ends. Germline CDR1 LGHNA, CDR2 YNFKEQ. DNA for the CDR3: TGTGCCAGCAGCTATGGAGGGAACACCGGGGAGCTGTTTTTT. This translates into CASSYGGNTGELFF.

The V call is TRBV7-2, the J call TRBJ2-7; the D gene is possibly TRBD2 (6 bases). Germline CDR1 is SGHTA and CDR2 is FQGNSA. This CDR3 region has 13 residues. V was trimmed by 5 bases and J by 6 bases, leaving 14 bases between them. The CDR3 sequence: CASSTFLEGEQYF. The CDR3 DNA reads as TGTGCCAGCAGCACCTTCTTGGAGGGCGAGCAGTACTTC.

This clonotype has a handful of counts. The chain has TRBV5-1 and TRBJ2-6, with D perhaps matching TRBD1 (6 bases). The CDR3 has 17 residues. Germline-derived CDR1 and CDR2 are SGHRS and YFSETQ. Trimming took off 2 bases at V and 0 bases at J, with 12 bases between the two ends. The CDR3 here is CASSFGQRHSGANVLTF. The CDR3 nucleotides read TGCGCCAGCAGCTTCGGACAGAGACACTCTGGGGCCAACGTCCTGACTTTC.

This chain joins TRBV12-3 or TRBV12-4 and TRBJ1-5, with D maybe TRBD1 (5 bases). With 8 bases removed from V and 6 bases from J, the gap between germline ends came to 17 bases. This CDR3 has 14 amino acids. The CDR3 nucleotides are TGTGCCAGCGACATAAAAGGGGCTTTTCAGCCCCAGCATTTT. Translating gives CASDIKGAFQPQHF.

The V gene is TRBV6-2 or TRBV6-3, the J gene TRBJ2-7; D uncertain. There are 15 residues in the CDR3. With 5 bases removed from V and 3 bases from J, the gap between germline ends came to 17 bases. CDR1 and CDR2 (germline): MNHEY, SVGEGT. CDR3 protein: CASSQRPRAYYEQYF. The CDR3 DNA reads TGTGCCAGCAGTCAAAGACCACGGGCTTACTACGAGCAGTACTTC.

The chain uses TRBV20-1 and TRBJ1-6, with 7 bases aligning to TRBD1. CDR1 is DFQATT, CDR2 SNEGSKA, per germline (reference sequence). Unmatched junction bases numbered 10, after V lost 5 bases and J lost 9 bases. There are 14 residues in the CDR3. The CDR3: CSARSGQRLSPLHF. The DNA for the CDR3 is TGCAGTGCTCGCTCGGGACAGAGACTTTCACCCCTCCACTTT.

The chain uses TRBV15 and TRBJ2-5, with 8 bases lining up with TRBD1. The length of the CDR3 is 16 residues. J was trimmed by 2 bases and V by 1 base; bases with no gene match: 6. Germline V gene data show CDR1 as LNHNV and CDR2 as YYDKDF (reference sequence). The CDR3 is CATSRGGGTGQETQYF. In nucleotides, the CDR3 is TGTGCCACCAGCAGAGGTGGTGGGACAGGTCAAGAGACCCAGTACTTC. The full variable domain, in which reference TRBV15 and TRBJ2-5 provide the parts outside the CDR3, is DAMVIQNPRYQVTQFGKPVTLSCSQTLNHNVMYWYQQKSSQAPKLLFHYYDKDFNNEADTPDNFQSRRPNTSFCFLDIRSPGLGDTAMYLCATSRGGGTGQETQYFGPGTRLLVL.

The chain joins TRBV5-1 to TRBJ2-3; D may be TRBD1 (6 bases). The CDR3 extends over 15 amino acids. Between the trimmed V and J ends, which lost 1 base and 4 bases, there was a span of 13 bases. The germline V gene encodes CDR1 SGHRS and CDR2 YFSETQ. The CDR3 coding sequence is TGCGCCAGCAGCTTGACAGGGAAAAGTTCAGATACGCAGTATTTT. It is translated as CASSLTGKSSDTQYF. Full variable domain (rest looked up from reference TRBV5-1 and TRBJ2-3): KAGVTQTPRYLIKTRGQQVTLSCSPISGHRSVSWYQQTPGQGLQFLFEYFSETQRNKGNFPGRFSGRQFSNSRSEMNVSTLELGDSALYLCASSLTGKSSDTQYFGPGTRLTVL.

The chain employs TRBV11-1 and TRBJ2-2, with D possibly being TRBD2 (5 bases). With 4 bases removed from V and 2 bases from J, the gap between germline ends came to 14 bases. The CDR3 is 16 residues long. In germline, CDR1 is SGHAT, CDR2 FQDESV (reference sequence). The CDR3 protein is CASSWTGLANTGELFF. In DNA, the CDR3 is TGTGCCAGCAGCTGGACCGGACTGGCTAACACCGGGGAGCTGTTTTTT.

This clonotype was counted only a few times. This rearrangement joins TRBV9 to TRBJ2-3; perhaps TRBD1 as D (5 bases). CDR1 is SGDLS and CDR2 is YYNGEE in the germline V gene. V dropped 2 bases and J dropped 2 bases, with 15 bases sitting between them. The CDR3 sequence is 16 residues long. In nucleotides, the CDR3 is TGTGCCAGCAGCGTCGGTAGGGGCTTCCCCACAGATACGCAGTATTTT. Its protein product is CASSVGRGFPTDTQYF.

The rearrangement links TRBV7-3 to TRBJ2-5; 11 bases fit TRBD2. Per the germline V gene, CDR1 is SGHTA and CDR2 is FQGTGA. The junction had 9 bases not matched to a gene; V was cut back by 1 base and J by 5 bases. The CDR3 covers 17 residues. For the CDR3, the DNA is TGTGCCAGCAGCTTAAGTGTAACTAGCGGGAGTTGGGAGACCCAGTACTTC. It specifies CASSLSVTSGSWETQYF. Variable domain in full (rest from reference TRBV7-3 and TRBJ2-5): GAGVSQTPSNKVTEKGKYVELRCDPISGHTALYWYRQSLGQGPEFLIYFQGTGAADDSGLPNDRFFAVRPEGSVSTLKIQRTERGDSAVYLCASSLSVTSGSWETQYFGPGTRLLVL.

This sequence joins TRBV3-1 and TRBJ1-5; D is unresolved. The CDR3 consists of 13 residues. CDR1 and CDR2 (germline): LGHDT, YNNKEL (reference sequence). Deletions cut 0 bases from V and 7 bases from J, with 7 bases between. This chain's CDR3 is CASSQDIRQPQHF. The CDR3, as DNA: TGTGCCAGCAGCCAAGATATTAGGCAGCCCCAGCATTTT.

The rearrangement uses TRBV4-3 and TRBJ2-1; possibly TRBD1 or TRBD2 for D (6 bases each). CDR1 and CDR2 (germline): LGHNA, YSLEER. V was shortened by 5 bases and J by 7 bases, with 15 bases between the two germline ends. CDR3 length: 14 amino acids. The CDR3 spells CASSSHRAGNEQFF. CDR3 sequence (DNA): TGCGCCAGCAGCTCGCACAGGGCGGGGAATGAGCAGTTCTTC.

Ten or more counts support this clonotype. This chain links TRBV4-3 with TRBJ2-7; 11 bases are a match to TRBD2. Trimming removed 1 base from V and 1 base from J; junction bases left unmatched: 0. The CDR3 runs 15 residues. The germline V gene encodes CDR1 LGHNA and CDR2 YSLEER. The CDR3 spells CASSQGLAGSYEQYF. The CDR3, as DNA: TGCGCCAGCAGCCAAGGACTAGCGGGATCCTACGAGCAGTACTTC.

The chain combines TRBV20-1 with TRBJ2-1; 8 nucleotides agree with TRBD2. Germline CDR1 is DFQATT and CDR2 is SNEGSKA (reference sequence). The CDR3 totals 14 residues. The CDR3 is CSSPAGGYYNEQFF. In DNA form, the CDR3 reads TGCAGCTCACCCGCGGGGGGATATTACAATGAGCAGTTCTTC.

V gene TRBV16 combines with J gene TRBJ2-3; D gene uncertain. V was pared by 0 bases and J by 2 bases, with 9 bases between. Germline loops: CDR1 KGHSY, CDR2 FQNENV. CDR3 size: 15 residues. The CDR3 DNA sequence: TGTGCCAGCAGCCAATCGACGAGCCCCACAGATACGCAGTATTTT. Amino acid sequence: CASSQSTSPTDTQYF.